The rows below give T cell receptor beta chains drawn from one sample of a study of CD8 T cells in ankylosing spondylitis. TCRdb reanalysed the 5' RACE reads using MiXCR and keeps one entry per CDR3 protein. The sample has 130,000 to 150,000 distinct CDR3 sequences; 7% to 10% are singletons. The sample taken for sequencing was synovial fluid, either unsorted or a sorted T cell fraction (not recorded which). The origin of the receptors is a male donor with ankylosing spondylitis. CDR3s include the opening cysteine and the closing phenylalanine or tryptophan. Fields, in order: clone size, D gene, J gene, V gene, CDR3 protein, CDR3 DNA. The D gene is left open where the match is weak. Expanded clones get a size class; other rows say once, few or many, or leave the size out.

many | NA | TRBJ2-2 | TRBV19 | CASSNPGFTGELFF | TGTGCCAGTAGTAATCCCGGATTCACCGGGGAGCTGTTTTTT
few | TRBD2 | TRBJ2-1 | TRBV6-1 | CASTGTSGGAGLNEQFF | TGTGCCAGCACAGGGACTAGCGGGGGGGCCGGTTTGAATGAGCAGTTCTTC
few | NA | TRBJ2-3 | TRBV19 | CASSTQRAGTDTQYF | TGTGCCAGTAGTACCCAGCGGGCCGGCACAGATACGCAGTATTTT
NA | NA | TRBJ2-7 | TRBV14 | CASSRNRVTAYEQYF | TGTGCCAGCAGCCGCAACAGGGTAACGGCCTACGAGCAGTACTTC
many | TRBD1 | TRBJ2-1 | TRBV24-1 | CATSDRTGKGDNEQFF | TGTGCCACCAGTGACCGGACAGGGAAGGGGGACAATGAGCAGTTCTTC
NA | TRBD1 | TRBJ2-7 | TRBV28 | CASRWGTGGREQYF | TGTGCCAGCAGATGGGGGACAGGGGGCCGCGAGCAGTACTTC
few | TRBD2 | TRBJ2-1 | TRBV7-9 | CASSFATSGGEQFF | TGTGCCAGCAGCTTCGCGACTAGCGGAGGTGAGCAGTTCTTC
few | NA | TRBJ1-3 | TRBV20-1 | CSARRTDKGNTIYF | TGCAGTGCTAGACGGACGGACAAAGGAAACACCATATATTTT
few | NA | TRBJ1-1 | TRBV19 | CASGASYTEAFF | TGTGCCAGCGGGGCCTCATACACTGAAGCTTTCTTT
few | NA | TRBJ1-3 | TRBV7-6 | CASSLDAGNTIYF | TGTGCCAGCAGCTTAGATGCCGGAAACACCATATATTTT
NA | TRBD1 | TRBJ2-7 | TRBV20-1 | CSASTGNHEQYF | TGCAGTGCCTCGACAGGGAACCACGAGCAGTACTTC
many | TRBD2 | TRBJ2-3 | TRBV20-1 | CSASLAGGRGVTQYF | TGCAGTGCTAGCCTAGCGGGAGGCCGTGGTGTTACGCAGTATTTT
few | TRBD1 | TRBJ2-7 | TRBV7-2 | CASSTKTGGNYEQYF | TGTGCCAGCAGCACAAAGACAGGGGGTAATTACGAGCAGTACTTC
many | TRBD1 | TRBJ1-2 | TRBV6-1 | CASSPGQATYGYTF | TGTGCCAGCAGTCCCGGACAGGCGACCTATGGCTACACCTTC
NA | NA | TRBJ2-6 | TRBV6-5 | CASSYSAGDFSGANVLTF | TGTGCCAGCAGTTACTCGGCAGGGGATTTCTCTGGGGCCAACGTCCTGACTTTC